This entry is about one T cell receptor beta chain. V shed 0 bases and J 4 bases; nucleotides not matched to a gene: 7. This CDR3 spans 17 amino acids. Germline loops: CDR1 SGHTA, CDR2 FQGNSA. The data are from a study of technical replicates of blood from a few donors. Assay: immunoSEQ multiplex PCR; the TCRdb copy retains only in-frame clones and omits some. This sample has roughly 48,000 clones; 92% occur once, and the top ten carry 3% to 5%. The chain combines TRBV7-2 with TRBJ1-2; TRBD1 matches 11 bases. The sample comprised PBMCs. This TCR was recovered from a human donor in good health. Some clones in this sample may be carry-over from other donors' samples. The CDR3 here is CASSLAVGQGAGYGYTF. CDR3 coding DNA: TGTGCCAGCAGCTTAGCGGTTGGACAGGGGGCTGGCTATGGCTACACCTTC.